One and the same sample provided the 2 T cell receptor beta chains below, sequenced in a study of T-cell reconstitution after alpha-beta-depleted transplantation in children. The library targeted TCRbeta and was prepared with unique molecular identifiers. TCRdb fed the PCR reads into MiXCR, producing one record per CDR3 protein. In the table there are some 75,000 distinct CDR3 sequences, just under 7.5% of which are singletons. The sample here was PBMCs from the stem cell graft donor, taken from the stem cell graft. These receptors all come from a human donor who donated a stem cell graft to a child with acute lymphoblastic leukemia.

This clonotype was counted only a few times. The J gene is TRBJ2-1, the V gene TRBV11-2, with 16 bases fitting TRBD2. V was clipped by 4 bases and J by 2 bases; unmatched bases: 11. Germline V CDR1 and CDR2: SGHAT, FQNNGV. The CDR3 is 20 amino acids. This CDR3 reads CASSYSPGLAGGVTYNEQFF. The CDR3 nucleotides read TGTGCCAGCAGCTACAGTCCGGGACTAGCGGGGGGGGTGACCTACAATGAGCAGTTCTTC.

The J gene is TRBJ1-1, the V gene TRBV29-1, with TRBD1 identical over 7 bases. The length of the CDR3 is 15 residues. The germline CDR1 and CDR2 sequences are SQVTM and ANQGSEA. Germline trimming cut 6 bases from V and 0 bases from J; bases unmatched to any gene: 10. CDR3 sequence: CSVGGQASLNTEAFF. The CDR3 DNA follows: TGCAGCGTAGGCGGACAGGCTAGCTTGAACACTGAAGCTTTCTTT. Based on the CDR3 plus reference TRBV29-1 and TRBJ1-1, the full variable domain is SAVISQKPSRDICQRGTSLTIQCQVDSQVTMMFWYRQQPGQSLTLIATANQGSEATYESGFVIDKFPISRPNLTFSTLTVSNMSPEDSSIYLCSVGGQASLNTEAFFGQGTRLTVV.